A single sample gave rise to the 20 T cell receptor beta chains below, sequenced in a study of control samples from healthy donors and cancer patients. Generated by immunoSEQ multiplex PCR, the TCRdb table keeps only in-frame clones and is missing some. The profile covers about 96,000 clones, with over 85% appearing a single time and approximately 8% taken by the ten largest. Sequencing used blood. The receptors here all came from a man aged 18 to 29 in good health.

This chain's CDR3 is CASRKGTSMNTEAFF. The CDR3 bases are TGTGCCAGCAGGAAAGGGACCTCTATGAACACTGAAGCTTTCTTT. The chain links TRBV2 to TRBJ1-1; tentatively, D is TRBD1 (5 bases). V was clipped by 6 bases and J by 0 bases, with 14 bases between them. CDR1 and CDR2 from the germline V gene are SNHLY and FYNNEI. The CDR3 extends over 15 amino acids.

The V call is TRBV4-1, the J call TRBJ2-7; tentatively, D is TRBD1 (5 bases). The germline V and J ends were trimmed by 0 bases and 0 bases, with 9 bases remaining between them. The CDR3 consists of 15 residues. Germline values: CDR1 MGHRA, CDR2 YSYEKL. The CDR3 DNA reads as TGCGCCAGCAGCCAAGATACCAGGGACTCCTACGAGCAGTACTTC. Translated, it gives CASSQDTRDSYEQYF.

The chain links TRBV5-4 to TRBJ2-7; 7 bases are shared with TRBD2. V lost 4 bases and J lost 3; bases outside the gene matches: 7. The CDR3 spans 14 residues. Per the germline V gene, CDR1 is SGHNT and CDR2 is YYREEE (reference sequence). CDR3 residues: CASSKAGGDYEQYF. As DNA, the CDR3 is TGTGCCAGCAGCAAGGCTGGGGGGGACTACGAGCAGTACTTC.

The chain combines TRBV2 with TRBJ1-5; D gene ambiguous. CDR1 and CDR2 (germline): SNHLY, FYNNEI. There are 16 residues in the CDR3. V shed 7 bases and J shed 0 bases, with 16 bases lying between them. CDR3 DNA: TGTGCCAGCATGGCCGCTCAGGAGTATAGCAATCAGCCCCAGCATTTT. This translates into CASMAAQEYSNQPQHF.

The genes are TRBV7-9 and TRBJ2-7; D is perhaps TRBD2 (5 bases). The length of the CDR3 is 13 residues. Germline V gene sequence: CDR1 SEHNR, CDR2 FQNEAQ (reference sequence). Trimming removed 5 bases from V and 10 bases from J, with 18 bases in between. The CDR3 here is CASSPRTFFLQYF. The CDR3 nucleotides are TGTGCCAGCAGCCCCCGGACTTTCTTTCTCCAGTACTTC.

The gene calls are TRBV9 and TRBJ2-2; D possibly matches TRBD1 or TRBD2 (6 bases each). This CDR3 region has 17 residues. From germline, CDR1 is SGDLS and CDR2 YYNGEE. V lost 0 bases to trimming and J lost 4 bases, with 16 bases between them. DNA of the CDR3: TGTGCCAGCAGCGTAGCAGCCGGGGGCGGCGCCACCGGGGAGCTGTTTTTT. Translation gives CASSVAAGGGATGELFF.

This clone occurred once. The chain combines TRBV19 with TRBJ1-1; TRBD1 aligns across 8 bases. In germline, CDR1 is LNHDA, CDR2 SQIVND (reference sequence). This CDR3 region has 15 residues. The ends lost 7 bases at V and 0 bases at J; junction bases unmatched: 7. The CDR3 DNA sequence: TGTGCCAGTACAGGGGGCCCTGCTATGAACACTGAAGCTTTCTTT. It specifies CASTGGPAMNTEAFF.

The CDR3 spells CASTKRGVGSPLHF. The CDR3 DNA reads as TGTGCCAGCACCAAAAGGGGAGTAGGGTCACCCCTCCACTTT. The chain couples TRBV7-9 to TRBJ1-6; possible D gene TRBD1, 5 bases. The CDR3 has 14 residues. With 7 bases removed from V and 10 bases from J, the gap between germline ends came to 17 bases. The germline gives CDR1 SEHNR, CDR2 FQNEAQ (reference sequence).

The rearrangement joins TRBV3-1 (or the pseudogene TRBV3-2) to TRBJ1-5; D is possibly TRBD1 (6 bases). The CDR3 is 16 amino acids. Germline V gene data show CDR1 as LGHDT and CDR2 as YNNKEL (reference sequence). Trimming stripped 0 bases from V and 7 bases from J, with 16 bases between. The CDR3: CASSQEAGAGAQPQHF. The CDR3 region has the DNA TGTGCCAGCAGCCAAGAGGCGGGGGCGGGGGCGCAGCCCCAGCATTTT.

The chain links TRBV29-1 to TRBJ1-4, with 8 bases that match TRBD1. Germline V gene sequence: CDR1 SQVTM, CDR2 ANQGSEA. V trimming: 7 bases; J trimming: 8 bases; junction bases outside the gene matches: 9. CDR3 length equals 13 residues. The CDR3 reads CSALGTGAEKLFF. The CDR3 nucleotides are TGCAGCGCGTTAGGGACAGGAGCCGAAAAACTGTTTTTT.

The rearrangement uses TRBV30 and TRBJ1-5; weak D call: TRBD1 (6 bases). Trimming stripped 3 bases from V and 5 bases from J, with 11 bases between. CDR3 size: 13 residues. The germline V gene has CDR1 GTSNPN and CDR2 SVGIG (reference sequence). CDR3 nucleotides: TGTGCCTGGAGCCTGGGGGCACATCAGCCCCAGCATTTT. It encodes CAWSLGAHQPQHF.

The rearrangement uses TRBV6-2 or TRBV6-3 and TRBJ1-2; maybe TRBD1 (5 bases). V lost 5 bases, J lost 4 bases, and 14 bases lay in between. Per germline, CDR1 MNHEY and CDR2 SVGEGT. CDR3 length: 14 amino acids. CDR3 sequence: CASSLRGAVYGYTF. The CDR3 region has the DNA TGTGCCAGCAGTCTAAGAGGGGCGGTCTATGGCTACACCTTC.

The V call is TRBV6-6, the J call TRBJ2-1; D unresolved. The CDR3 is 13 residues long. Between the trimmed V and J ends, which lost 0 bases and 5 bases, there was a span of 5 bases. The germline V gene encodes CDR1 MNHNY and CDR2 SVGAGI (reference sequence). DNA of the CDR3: TGTGCCAGCAGTTACTCAGGGAACAATGAGCAGTTCTTC. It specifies CASSYSGNNEQFF.

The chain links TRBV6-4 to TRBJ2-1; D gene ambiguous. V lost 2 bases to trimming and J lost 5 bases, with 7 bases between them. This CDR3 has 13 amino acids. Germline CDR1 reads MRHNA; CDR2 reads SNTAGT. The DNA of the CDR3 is TGTGCCAGCAGTGACAAGACCAACAATGAGCAGTTCTTC. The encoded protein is CASSDKTNNEQFF.

The CDR3 region is CASSFGPGSPLHF. The CDR3 nucleotides are TGCGCCAGCAGCTTTGGGCCAGGTTCACCCCTCCACTTT. The chain combines TRBV5-1 with TRBJ1-6, with D unclear. CDR1 is SGHRS and CDR2 is YFSETQ in the germline V gene. The CDR3 runs to 13 residues. V shed 2 bases and J shed 9 bases, with 9 bases lying between them.

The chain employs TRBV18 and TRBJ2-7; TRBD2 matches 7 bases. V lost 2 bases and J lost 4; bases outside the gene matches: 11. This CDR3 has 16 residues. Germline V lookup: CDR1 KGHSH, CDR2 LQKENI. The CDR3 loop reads CASSPRSTGGIYEQYF. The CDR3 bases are TGTGCCAGCTCACCAAGGAGCACGGGGGGAATTTACGAGCAGTACTTC.

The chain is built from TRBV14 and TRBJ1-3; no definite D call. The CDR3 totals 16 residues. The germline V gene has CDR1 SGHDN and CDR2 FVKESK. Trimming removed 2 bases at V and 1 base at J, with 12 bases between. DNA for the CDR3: TGTGCCAGCAGCCAACTAGGGAAGACATCTGGAAACACCATATATTTT. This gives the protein CASSQLGKTSGNTIYF.

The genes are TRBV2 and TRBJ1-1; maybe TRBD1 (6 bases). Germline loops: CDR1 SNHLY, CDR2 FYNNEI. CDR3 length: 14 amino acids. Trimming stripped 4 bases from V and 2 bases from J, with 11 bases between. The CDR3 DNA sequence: TGTGCCAGCAGTGGAGGGACACTAAACACTGAAGCTTTCTTT. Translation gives CASSGGTLNTEAFF.

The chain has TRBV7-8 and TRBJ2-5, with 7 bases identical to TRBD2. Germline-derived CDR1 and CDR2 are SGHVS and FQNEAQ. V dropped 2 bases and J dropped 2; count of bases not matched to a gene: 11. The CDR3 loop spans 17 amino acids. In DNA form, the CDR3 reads TGTGCCAGCAGCTTAAACCCGCCCCGTAGCGGGCAAGAGACCCAGTACTTC. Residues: CASSLNPPRSGQETQYF. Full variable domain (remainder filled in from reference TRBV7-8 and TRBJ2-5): GAGVSQSPRYKVAKRGQDVALRCDPISGHVSLFWYQQALGQGPEFLTYFQNEAQLDKSGLPSDRFFAERPEGSVSTLKIQRTQQEDSAVYLCASSLNPPRSGQETQYFGPGTRLLVL.

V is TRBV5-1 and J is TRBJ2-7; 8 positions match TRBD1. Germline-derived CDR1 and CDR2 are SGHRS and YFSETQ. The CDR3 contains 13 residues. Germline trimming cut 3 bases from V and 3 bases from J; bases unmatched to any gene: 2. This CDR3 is CASSWTGHYEQYF. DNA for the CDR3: TGCGCCAGCAGCTGGACAGGGCACTACGAGCAGTACTTC.